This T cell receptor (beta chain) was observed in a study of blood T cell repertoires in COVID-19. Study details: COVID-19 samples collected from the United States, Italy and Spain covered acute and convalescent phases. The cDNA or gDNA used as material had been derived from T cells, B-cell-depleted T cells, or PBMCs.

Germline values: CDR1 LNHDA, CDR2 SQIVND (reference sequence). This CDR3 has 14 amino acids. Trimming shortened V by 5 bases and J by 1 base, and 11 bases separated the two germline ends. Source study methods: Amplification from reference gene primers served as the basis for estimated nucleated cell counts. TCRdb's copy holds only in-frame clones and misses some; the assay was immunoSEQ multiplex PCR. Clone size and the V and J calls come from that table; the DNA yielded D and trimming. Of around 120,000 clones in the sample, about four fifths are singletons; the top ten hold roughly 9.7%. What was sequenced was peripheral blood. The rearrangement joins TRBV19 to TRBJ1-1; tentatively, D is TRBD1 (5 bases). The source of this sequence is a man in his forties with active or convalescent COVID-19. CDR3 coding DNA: TGTGCCAGTAGTCTGCGGGGCGAGAACACTGAAGCTTTCTTT. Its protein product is CASSLRGENTEAFF.